The T cell receptor (beta chain) described here comes from a study of blood T cell repertoires in COVID-19. Study summary: Some COVID-19 samples were acute and others convalescent; all came from the United States, Italy and Spain. PBMCs, B-cell-depleted T cells, or T cells were the source of the cDNA or gDNA that made up the material.

CDR1 is MNHEY, CDR2 SVGEGT, per germline. This CDR3 is built from 17 residues. V lost 5 bases to trimming and J lost 1 base, with 18 bases between them. Original handling: Estimation of nucleated cell counts was performed using reference gene primer amplification. The data were produced by immunoSEQ multiplex PCR, yet TCRdb's version contains in-frame clones alone and is incomplete. That table furnishes V, J and clone size, whereas the DNA furnished D and trimming. The sample has just under 90,000 clones, 90% to 95% seen once. The clonotype originates from a man aged 55 to 70 with acute or convalescent COVID-19. The chain links TRBV6-2 or TRBV6-3 to TRBJ1-5; no definite D call. Input material: peripheral blood. The DNA for the CDR3 is TGTGCCAGCAGTGACCCGGGAAAAATAGGGAGCAATCAGCCCCAGCATTTT. Encoded protein: CASSDPGKIGSNQPQHF.